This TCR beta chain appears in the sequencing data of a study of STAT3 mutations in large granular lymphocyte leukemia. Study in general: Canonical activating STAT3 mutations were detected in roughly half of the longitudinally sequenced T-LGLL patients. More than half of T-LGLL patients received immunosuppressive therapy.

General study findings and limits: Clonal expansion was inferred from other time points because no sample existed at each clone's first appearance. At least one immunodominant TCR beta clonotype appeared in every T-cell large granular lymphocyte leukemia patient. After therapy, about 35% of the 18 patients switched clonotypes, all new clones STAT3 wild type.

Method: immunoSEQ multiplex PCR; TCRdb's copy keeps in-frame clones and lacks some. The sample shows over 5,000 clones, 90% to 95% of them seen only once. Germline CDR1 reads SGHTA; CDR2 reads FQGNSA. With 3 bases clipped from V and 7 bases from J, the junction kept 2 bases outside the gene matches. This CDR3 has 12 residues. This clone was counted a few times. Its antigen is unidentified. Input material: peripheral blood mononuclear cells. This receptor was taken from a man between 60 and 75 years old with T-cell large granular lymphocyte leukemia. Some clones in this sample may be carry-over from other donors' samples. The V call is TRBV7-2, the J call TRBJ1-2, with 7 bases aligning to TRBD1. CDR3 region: CASSFDRVGYTF. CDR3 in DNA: TGTGCCAGCAGCTTCGACAGGGTTGGCTACACCTTC.